This TCR beta chain stems from a study of cytomegalovirus exposure and HLA in healthy donors. Study-wide context: Assignment to the Caucasian-associated ancestry cluster applied to over 70% of the 350 to 500 genotyped donors.

The PCR employed 60 Vbeta primers together with 13 Jbeta primers. Using immunoSEQ multiplex PCR, the repertoire was profiled, and TCRdb retains in-frame clones only, with some absent. The sample lists 130,000 or so clones, roughly four fifths occurring once. The CDR3 loop spans 15 amino acids. From germline, CDR1 is SGHRS and CDR2 YFSETQ. V shed 1 base and J 6 bases; nucleotides not matched to a gene: 9. Study conclusions and caveats: It was likely that a cluster of highly shared sequence variants was a sequencing artifact. HLA alleles were associated with some 16,000 TCR beta sequences in a later analysis at 0.05 false discovery rate. It was reported in a later analysis that an Asian-associated ancestry cluster showed fewer N-insertions than the roughly 670-donor mean.

The count of this clone is one. What it recognizes is unknown. The rearrangement joins TRBV5-1 to TRBJ1-2; 7 positions match TRBD1. The clonotype comes from a man between 18 and 35 years old in good health and CMV-seropositive. Sequenced material: PBMCs. The CDR3 sequence: CASSLTEGAIHGYTF. The CDR3 DNA reads TGCGCCAGCAGCTTGACGGAGGGGGCGATCCATGGCTACACCTTC.